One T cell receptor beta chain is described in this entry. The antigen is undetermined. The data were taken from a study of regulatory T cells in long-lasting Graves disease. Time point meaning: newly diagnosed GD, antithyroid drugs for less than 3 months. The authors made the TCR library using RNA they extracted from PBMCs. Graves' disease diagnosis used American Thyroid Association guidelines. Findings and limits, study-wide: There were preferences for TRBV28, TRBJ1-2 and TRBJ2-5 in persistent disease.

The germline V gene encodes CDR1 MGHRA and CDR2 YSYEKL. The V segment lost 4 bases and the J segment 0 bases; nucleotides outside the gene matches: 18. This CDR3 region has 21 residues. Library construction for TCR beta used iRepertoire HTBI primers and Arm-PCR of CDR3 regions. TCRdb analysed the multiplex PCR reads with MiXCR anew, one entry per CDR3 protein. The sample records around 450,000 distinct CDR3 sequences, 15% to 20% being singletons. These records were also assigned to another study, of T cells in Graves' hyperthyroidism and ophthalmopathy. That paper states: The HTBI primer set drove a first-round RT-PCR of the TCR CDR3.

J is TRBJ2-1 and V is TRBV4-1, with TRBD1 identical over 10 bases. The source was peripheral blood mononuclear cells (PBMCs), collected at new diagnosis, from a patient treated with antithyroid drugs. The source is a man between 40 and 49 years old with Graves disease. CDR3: CASSPRGATGGGGSSYNEQFF. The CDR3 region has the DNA TGCGCCAGCAGCCCCAGGGGGGCGACAGGGGGCGGCGGGAGCTCCTACAATGAGCAGTTCTTC.